This T cell receptor beta chain comes out of a study of shared clonotypes between healthy human individuals. The study, taken as a whole, reports: Naive CD4 clonotypes were shared across a handful of donors at roughly 5%. Non-shared clonotypes had lower generation probabilities than those shared by all four donors.

With V trimmed by 2 bases and J by 9 bases, 5 bases remained unmatched. The CDR3 contains 14 residues. Looked up from germline, CDR1 is MNHEY and CDR2 is SVGAGI. Participating donors were healthy, HIV-negative adults free of recent acute infections or vaccinations. Researchers ran the assay at a deep level. Produced via immunoSEQ multiplex PCR; TCRdb's table is partial and in-frame only. The sample yields more than 2,000,000 clones, roughly 93% seen once. As for this clone: Antigen unknown.

The J gene is TRBJ2-1, the V gene TRBV6-5, with TRBD2 identical over 9 bases. The receptor was isolated from a man aged 18 to 29 in good health. Some clones in this sample may be carry-over from other donors' samples. The sequencing sample was made of naive CD4+ T cells from PBMCs. Described subset: CD45RA+ positively selected. The CDR3 DNA follows: TGTGCCAGCAGTTACGTAGCGGGGGAGGGTGAGCAGTTCTTC. Translating it yields CASSYVAGEGEQFF.